Listed below are T cell receptor beta chains from one sample, sequenced in a study of blood T cells in healthy people across ages. From the 5' RACE reads, TCRdb called clonotypes with MiXCR, one entry per CDR3 protein. The data contain 790,000 or so distinct CDR3 sequences, 56% of them seen just once; the ten biggest clones take up around 24%. The sample taken for sequencing was blood. These receptors all come from a man aged 40-49 years in good health. The CDR3 runs from the conserved cysteine through the conserved F or W. A D gene is named only where the DNA matches it firmly. Rows may omit the clone size; those that give it use once, few, many or a size class.

D,size,J,V,CDR3,DNA
NA,NA,TRBJ2-3,TRBV7-3,CASSPEFGSDTQYF,TGTGCCAGCAGCCCTGAATTTGGGTCAGATACGCAGTATTTT
TRBD2,NA,TRBJ2-7,TRBV6-5,CASSRGLAGPPYEQYF,TGTGCCAGCAGCCGCGGACTAGCGGGACCCCCCTACGAGCAGTACTTC
NA,NA,TRBJ2-5,TRBV7-9,CASSLARMDLIFGQYF,TGTGCCAGCAGCTTAGCGCGAATGGACCTTATCTTTGGCCAGTACTTC
NA,NA,TRBJ2-7,TRBV28,CASSSPYLLSYEQYF,TGTGCCAGCAGTTCCCCTTACCTTCTTTCCTACGAGCAGTACTTC
NA,few,TRBJ2-3,TRBV20-1,CSGPTSSTDTQYF,TGCAGTGGCCCGACTAGTAGCACAGATACGCAGTATTTT
NA,NA,TRBJ1-2,TRBV25-1,CASRGAGDNYGYTF,TGTGCCAGCAGGGGGGCAGGGGATAACTATGGCTACACCTTC
TRBD2,NA,TRBJ2-3,TRBV20-1,CSARFSGGLDTQYF,TGCAGTGCTAGGTTTAGCGGGGGTCTGGATACGCAGTATTTT
NA,few,TRBJ1-2,TRBV5-6,CASSFSSEGYGYTF,TGTGCCAGCAGCTTCTCTTCGGAAGGCTATGGCTACACCTTC
NA,NA,TRBJ1-2,TRBV4-3,CASSQDLMAGYTF,TGCGCCAGCAGCCAAGATCTTATGGCTGGCTACACCTTC
TRBD2,NA,TRBJ2-1,TRBV11-2,CASSLDGASGRYNEQFF,TGTGCCAGCAGCTTAGATGGGGCTAGCGGGCGGTACAATGAGCAGTTCTTC
NA,NA,TRBJ1-2,TRBV3-1,CASSQDSGGTAGYTF,TGTGCCAGCAGCCAAGATAGCGGGGGAACAGCTGGCTACACCTTC
NA,NA,TRBJ2-1,TRBV15,CAASAVNEQFF,TGTGCCGCCTCAGCGGTCAATGAGCAGTTCTTC
TRBD1,NA,TRBJ2-3,TRBV28,CASTLGQGTDTQYF,TGTGCCAGCACCCTCGGACAGGGAACAGATACGCAGTATTTT
NA,once,TRBJ1-4,TRBV20-1,CSARDDEAGTDEKLFF,TGCAGTGCTAGAGACGACGAGGCCGGGACCGACGAAAAACTGTTTTTT
NA,NA,TRBJ2-7,TRBV7-6,CAGSLERTPGYEQYF,TGTGCCGGCAGCTTAGAAAGAACCCCAGGATACGAGCAGTACTTC
NA,NA,TRBJ1-1,TRBV6-5,CASSDRAPNTEAFF,TGTGCCAGCAGTGACCGGGCCCCGAACACTGAAGCTTTCTTT
TRBD1,few,TRBJ2-7,TRBV20-1,CSAEQGAAYEQYF,TGCAGTGCTGAACAGGGGGCCGCATACGAGCAGTACTTC
TRBD1,once,TRBJ2-5,TRBV24-1,CATSDSDRVSNEQYF,TGTGCCACCAGTGATTCGGACAGGGTGTCCAATGAGCAGTACTTC
NA,NA,TRBJ2-1,TRBV6-2/TRBV6-3,CASSTRWARSSYNEQFF,TGTGCCAGCAGTACCCGGTGGGCTCGGAGCTCCTACAATGAGCAGTTCTTC
TRBD1,NA,TRBJ2-7,TRBV20-1,CSARGGQDNYEQYF,TGCAGTGCTAGAGGAGGACAGGATAACTACGAGCAGTACTTC
NA,NA,TRBJ2-7,TRBV7-3,CASSPNTGWDPYEQYF,TGTGCCAGCAGCCCCAATACCGGGTGGGACCCCTACGAGCAGTACTTC
NA,NA,TRBJ2-2,TRBV6-2/TRBV6-3,CAGRFYTGELFF,TGTGCCGGGAGATTTTACACCGGGGAGCTGTTTTTT
NA,NA,TRBJ2-3,TRBV20-1,CSATVRSTDTQYF,TGCAGTGCTACGGTTCGGAGCACAGATACGCAGTATTTT
TRBD1,NA,TRBJ2-3,TRBV4-3,CASSHGDSLTDTQYF,TGCGCCAGCAGCCATGGGGACAGCCTCACAGATACGCAGTATTTT
NA,NA,TRBJ2-3,TRBV15,CATSRDRRADTQYF,TGTGCCACCAGCAGAGATAGGCGGGCTGATACGCAGTATTTT
NA,few,TRBJ2-5,TRBV7-9,CASLDWGETQYF,TGTGCCAGCCTGGACTGGGGGGAGACCCAGTACTTC
NA,NA,TRBJ2-7,TRBV20-1,CSASPGSSYEQYF,TGCAGTGCTAGCCCAGGGAGCTCCTACGAGCAGTACTTC
NA,NA,TRBJ2-3,TRBV11-2,CASSLDMVTDTQYF,TGTGCCAGCAGCTTAGATATGGTCACAGATACGCAGTATTTT
TRBD2,once,TRBJ2-2,TRBV7-9,CASSLAPGLAPEDRTGELFF,TGTGCCAGCAGCTTAGCCCCGGGACTAGCGCCCGAGGATCGGACCGGGGAGCTGTTTTTT
NA,few,TRBJ2-5,TRBV6-1,CASKDRPGVETQYF,TGTGCCAGCAAGGACAGACCCGGGGTAGAGACCCAGTACTTC
NA,NA,TRBJ1-2,TRBV14,CASSQDRLGTNNYGYTF,TGTGCCAGCAGCCAAGATCGGTTGGGAACCAATAACTATGGCTACACCTTC
NA,NA,TRBJ1-5,TRBV10-1,CASSKQGNNQPQHF,TGCGCCAGCAGCAAGCAGGGGAATAATCAGCCCCAGCATTTT
NA,NA,TRBJ2-5,TRBV9,CASSIDPRTDRPYNEQYF,TGTGCCAGCAGCATAGACCCTCGGACTGACAGACCCTACAATGAGCAGTACTTC
TRBD2,few,TRBJ2-5,TRBV20-1,CSARDARLAGTQETQYF,TGCAGTGCTAGAGATGCTCGGCTAGCGGGGACCCAAGAGACCCAGTACTTC
NA,NA,TRBJ2-7,TRBV2,CAPRLSSYNEQYF,TGTGCCCCCCGACTGAGCTCCTACAATGAGCAGTACTTC
NA,few,TRBJ2-1,TRBV7-3,CASSTDRTEQFF,TGTGCCAGCAGCACCGACCGGACTGAGCAGTTCTTC
NA,few,TRBJ2-5,TRBV25-1,CASSVIQELETQYF,TGTGCCAGCAGTGTAATCCAAGAGTTAGAGACCCAGTACTTC
TRBD1,NA,TRBJ2-1,TRBV18,CASSPTGGNNEQFF,TGTGCCAGCTCACCAACAGGGGGCAACAATGAGCAGTTCTTC
NA,few,TRBJ2-7,TRBV30,CAGTRGGRFNEQYF,TGTGCCGGGACACGTGGGGGGCGATTTAACGAGCAGTACTTC
TRBD1,NA,TRBJ1-3,TRBV7-2,CASSPQTGAVSGNTIYF,TGTGCCAGCAGCCCGCAGACAGGGGCGGTCTCTGGAAACACCATATATTTT
NA,few,TRBJ2-7,TRBV7-2,CASSPAGGVTYEQYF,TGTGCCAGCAGCCCTGCAGGGGGGGTTACGTACGAGCAGTACTTC
NA,NA,TRBJ2-7,TRBV6-6,CASRDSGFYYEQYF,TGTGCCAGCAGAGACTCGGGATTTTACTACGAGCAGTACTTC
TRBD2,NA,TRBJ2-1,TRBV5-6,CASSPRGLAGNNEQFF,TGTGCCAGCAGCCCCCGTGGGCTAGCGGGGAACAATGAGCAGTTCTTC
NA,few,TRBJ2-7,TRBV5-1,CASSRDGWSSYEQYF,TGCGCCAGCAGCCGGGACGGTTGGAGCTCCTACGAGCAGTACTTC
NA,few,TRBJ2-5,TRBV4-2,CASSQSLQADVGGRETQYF,TGTGCCAGCAGCCAATCCCTCCAGGCGGACGTGGGGGGAAGAGAGACCCAGTACTTC
NA,NA,TRBJ2-3,TRBV29-1,CTVVLTDTQYF,TGCACCGTGGTTCTCACAGATACGCAGTATTTT
NA,NA,TRBJ2-1,TRBV9,CASSVAPATYNEQFF,TGTGCCAGCAGCGTAGCCCCAGCTACCTACAATGAGCAGTTCTTC
NA,NA,TRBJ2-7,TRBV21-1,CASSKVTAGDEQYF,TGTGCCAGCAGCAAAGTAACAGCAGGGGACGAGCAGTACTTC
NA,once,TRBJ2-5,TRBV28,CASHMAREETQYF,TGTGCCAGCCATATGGCCCGGGAGGAGACCCAGTACTTC
NA,NA,TRBJ2-3,TRBV5-1,CASSLSLTSGDTQYF,TGCGCCAGCAGCTTGAGTCTAACCTCGGGGGATACGCAGTATTTT
NA,NA,TRBJ2-1,TRBV3-1,CASSHGDRREQFF,TGTGCCAGCAGCCATGGTGACAGACGAGAGCAGTTCTTC
NA,once,TRBJ1-2,TRBV28,CASESTGYGYTF,TGTGCCAGCGAATCAACAGGGTATGGCTACACCTTC
TRBD1,once,TRBJ2-7,TRBV6-2/TRBV6-3,CASSSPRTGHYYEQYF,TGTGCCAGCAGTTCCCCGCGGACAGGTCACTACTACGAGCAGTACTTC